These 17 T cell receptor beta chains were sequenced from one sample in a study of T cell clonotyping in hematopoietic cell transplantation. TCRdb's copy holds only in-frame clones and misses some; the assay was immunoSEQ multiplex PCR. The table shows more than 10,000 clones, with over 75% occurring only once. The sample consisted of peripheral blood mononuclear cells. The receptors were gathered from a man younger than 40 in good health. Some clones in this sample may be carry-over from other donors' samples.

The V call is TRBV25-1, the J call TRBJ1-6; D remains ambiguous. The CDR3 is 15 residues long. The germline V gene encodes CDR1 MGHDK and CDR2 SYGVNS. Trimming took 6 bases from V and 7 from J, leaving 16 bases between them. CDR3 in amino acids: CASRKSGVGNSPLHF. CDR3 DNA sequence: TGTGCCAGCAGAAAGTCAGGAGTGGGGAATTCACCCCTCCACTTT.

The rearrangement joins TRBV19 to TRBJ2-5; D possibly corresponds to TRBD2 (6 bases). The CDR3 has 15 amino acids. The germline V gene encodes CDR1 LNHDA and CDR2 SQIVND (reference sequence). Trimming took off 3 bases at V and 5 bases at J, with 16 bases between the two ends. CDR3 nucleotides: TGTGCCAGTAGTATCCGGGGGACCGGCGGGGAGACCCAGTACTTC. Its protein product is CASSIRGTGGETQYF.

The chain joins TRBV19 to TRBJ1-4; 8 bases match TRBD1. The CDR3 is made up of 15 amino acids. CDR1 and CDR2 (germline): LNHDA, SQIVND (reference sequence). V shed 6 bases, J shed 7 bases, and the junction held 10 bases outside the gene matches. The CDR3 sequence: CASRSPQGAREKLFF. In DNA, the CDR3 is TGTGCCAGTAGATCCCCGCAGGGGGCACGTGAAAAACTGTTTTTT.

This clone appeared a few times. The chain has TRBV7-2 and TRBJ1-2; possibly TRBD1 for D (5 bases). The CDR3 runs to 15 residues. Germline values: CDR1 SGHTA, CDR2 FQGNSA. Trimming left V 1 base short and J 7 bases short, with 16 bases between. The CDR3 region has the DNA TGTGCCAGCAGCTTAGGAGCAACTCAGGGTCGTGGCTACACCTTC. Encoded protein: CASSLGATQGRGYTF.

The gene calls are TRBV6-6 and TRBJ1-1; 7 nucleotides match TRBD1. The CDR3 runs 13 residues. Germline V CDR1 and CDR2: MNHNY, SVGAGI (reference sequence). Losses at the gene ends were 8 bases for V and 4 bases for J; bases not matched to a gene: 7. CDR3 sequence reads: CASGKGAVTEAFF. CDR3 bases: TGTGCCAGCGGGAAGGGGGCAGTCACTGAAGCTTTCTTT.

The rearrangement joins TRBV7-2 to TRBJ2-1; 9 nucleotides align to TRBD2. V shed 4 bases, J shed 9 bases, and the junction held 13 bases outside the gene matches. This CDR3 region has 16 residues. The germline gives CDR1 SGHTA, CDR2 FQGNSA. CDR3 protein: CASSSNSGSRGSEQFF. DNA of the CDR3: TGTGCCAGCAGCTCCAATAGCGGGAGTCGGGGAAGTGAGCAGTTCTTC. Full variable domain (missing parts from reference TRBV7-2 and TRBJ2-1): GAGVSQSPSNKVTEKGKDVELRCDPISGHTALYWYRQSLGQGLEFLIYFQGNSAPDKSGLPSDRFSAERTGGSVSTLTIQRTQQEDSAVYLCASSSNSGSRGSEQFFGPGTRLTVL.

V usage is TRBV4-1 and J usage is TRBJ2-6, with TRBD2 as a possible D gene (5 bases). Trimming took 0 bases from V and 0 from J, leaving 6 bases between them. The germline V gene has CDR1 MGHRA and CDR2 YSYEKL. CDR3 size: 16 residues. Here the CDR3 reads CASSQEGVSGANVLTF. The CDR3 DNA reads as TGCGCCAGCAGCCAAGAGGGAGTCTCTGGGGCCAACGTCCTGACTTTC.

CDR3 region: CSAESPLGGYTF. The CDR3 DNA follows: TGCAGCGCCGAGTCACCCCTTGGTGGCTACACCTTC. This chain joins TRBV29-1 and TRBJ1-2; D is undetermined. Trimming stripped 7 bases from V and 7 bases from J, with 16 bases between. This CDR3 spans 12 amino acids. Germline V CDR1 and CDR2: SQVTM, ANQGSEA.

The chain has TRBV6-5 and TRBJ2-1; 8 bases are shared with TRBD2. CDR3 length: 15 amino acids. Germline CDR1 reads MNHEY; CDR2 reads SVGAGI. The V gene end was trimmed by 6 bases and the J gene end by 8 bases; junction bases not matched to a gene: 12. CDR3 protein: CASSPRAGGRDEQFF. The CDR3 nucleotides are TGTGCCAGCAGCCCCAGGGCGGGAGGCAGAGATGAGCAGTTCTTC.

The gene calls are TRBV7-2 and TRBJ2-1; D uncertain. The ends were cut back, 2 bases at V and 5 bases at J, with 7 bases in the middle. Germline values: CDR1 SGHTA, CDR2 FQGNSA. The CDR3 covers 13 residues. The CDR3 is CASSLNWNNEQFF. The CDR3 DNA is TGTGCCAGCAGCTTAAATTGGAACAATGAGCAGTTCTTC.

The chain combines TRBV27 with TRBJ1-1; TRBD1 is a possible D gene (5 bases). Trimming cost V 6 bases and J 1 base, with 9 bases left between them. Germline CDR1 and CDR2: MNHEY and SMNVEV (reference sequence). The CDR3 totals 13 residues. The CDR3 bases are TGTGCCAGCAGACAGACAGAGAACACTGAAGCTTTCTTT. It codes for CASRQTENTEAFF.

This rearrangement joins TRBV6-4 to TRBJ1-6; TRBD1 agrees at 7 bases. Germline V gives CDR1 MRHNA, CDR2 SNTAGT. This CDR3 is 14 amino acids long. The V gene end was trimmed by 8 bases and the J gene end by 7 bases; junction bases not matched to a gene: 8. CDR3 in DNA: TGTGCCAGCGACGACAGGGAGGGAAATTCACCCCTCCACTTT. Its protein product is CASDDREGNSPLHF.

This clone turned up a few times. The V gene is TRBV7-6, the J gene TRBJ2-7, with 8 nucleotides matching TRBD2. J lost 0 bases, V lost 6 bases, and 4 bases had no gene match. The CDR3 runs to 14 residues. Looked up from germline, CDR1 is SGHVS and CDR2 is FNYEAQ. CDR3 protein: CASSPAGGSYEQYF. CDR3 sequence (DNA): TGTGCCAGCAGTCCCGCGGGGGGCTCCTACGAGCAGTACTTC.

This chain joins TRBV10-3 and TRBJ1-2; D remains ambiguous. The CDR3 totals 15 residues. Trimming left V 2 bases short and J 7 bases short, with 17 bases between. The germline V gene has CDR1 ENHRY and CDR2 SYGVKD. CDR3 protein: CAISEGSGRLAGYTF. The CDR3 DNA is TGTGCCATCAGTGAGGGTTCGGGTAGGTTAGCTGGCTACACCTTC.

The chain carries TRBV5-4 and TRBJ1-4; TRBD1 matches at 9 bases. V gave up 3 bases and J gave up 8 bases; unmatched junction bases: 2. The CDR3 has 13 residues. Germline V lookup: CDR1 SGHNT, CDR2 YYREEE (reference sequence). CDR3 residues: CASSWGTGEKLFF. In nucleotides, the CDR3 is TGTGCCAGCAGCTGGGGGACAGGGGAAAAACTGTTTTTT.

The chain has TRBV30 and TRBJ2-5; D is unclear. Germline V gene sequence: CDR1 GTSNPN, CDR2 SVGIG (reference sequence). There are 12 residues in the CDR3. Trimming cost V 1 base and J 8 bases, with 11 bases left between them. CDR3 protein: CAWSGLTYTQYF. The CDR3 region has the DNA TGTGCCTGGAGTGGCTTGACGTATACCCAGTACTTC.

The chain carries TRBV5-1 and TRBJ2-1; D call uncertain. Germline CDR1 and CDR2: SGHRS and YFSETQ. The CDR3 has 14 residues. Trimming stripped 3 bases from V and 4 bases from J, with 11 bases between. The CDR3, as DNA: TGCGCCAGCAGCTCCACGTTGAGATACAATGAGCAGTTCTTC. This sequence encodes CASSSTLRYNEQFF.